Listed here are 25 T cell receptor beta chains from one sample, sequenced in a study of response to subunit inactivated influenza vaccine. TCRdb used MiXCR to reprocess the RT-PCR reads, holding one entry per CDR3 protein. This sample has under 950,000 distinct CDR3 sequences; roughly 20% occur once, and the top ten carry 9.5% to 13%. Here the sequenced sample was PBMCs from blood, taken 4 to 6 days after vaccination. Receptors originate from a man aged 50-60 years who received an inactivated influenza vaccine.

This clonotype was observed a few times. V and J are TRBV7-9 and TRBJ1-1; 8 bases align to TRBD1. V lost 2 bases, J lost 10 bases, and 6 bases stayed unmatched. Germline V gives CDR1 SEHNR, CDR2 FQNEAQ (reference sequence). The CDR3 loop spans 13 amino acids. CDR3 sequence (DNA): TGTGCCAGCAGCTTATCGGACAGGGAGGGAGCTTTCTTT. The encoded protein is CASSLSDREGAFF.

CDR3: CAISEAAGRETQYF. CDR3 nucleotide sequence: TGTGCCATCAGTGAAGCAGCGGGCAGGGAGACCCAGTACTTC. The chain uses TRBV10-3 and TRBJ2-5, with D maybe TRBD2 (6 bases). The germline CDR1 and CDR2 sequences are ENHRY and SYGVKD. The CDR3 has 14 amino acids. The V gene lost 3 bases and the J gene lost 5 bases, with 13 bases spanning the gap.

The chain uses TRBV7-9 and TRBJ2-5; TRBD2 matches 7 bases. Germline V CDR1 and CDR2: SEHNR, FQNEAQ (reference sequence). With V trimmed by 5 bases and J by 9 bases, 3 bases remained unmatched. The CDR3 runs to 11 residues. DNA of the CDR3: TGTGCCAGCAGCACGGGAGGACCCCAGTACTTC. It is translated as CASSTGGPQYF.

The CDR3 here is CASSAATEQFF. DNA of the CDR3: TGTGCCAGCAGCGCGGCCACCGAACAGTTCTTC. The J gene is TRBJ2-1, the V gene TRBV7-6, with D hard to call. Germline-derived CDR1 and CDR2 are SGHVS and FNYEAQ. The CDR3 contains 11 residues. V was cut by 5 bases and J by 13 bases, with 12 bases left in between.

This chain links TRBV21-1 with TRBJ2-3; the DNA was not compared with TRBD2, the D call given in the table. TRBV21-1 is recorded as a pseudogene. CDR3 length: 17 residues. This chain's CDR3 is CASSKARAGCLTDTQYF. CDR3 DNA: TGTGCCAGCAGCAAAGCTCGAGCGGGCTGCCTCACAGATACGCAGTATTTT.

The chain has TRBV5-1 and TRBJ1-2; D is perhaps TRBD1 (5 bases). The V gene's germline CDR1 is SGHRS and CDR2 YFSETQ. This CDR3 spans 15 amino acids. The V end lost 0 bases, the J end lost 2 bases, and 11 bases lay between the germline ends. The CDR3 nucleotides read TGCGCCAGCAGCTTGGCGGACACCAGGAACTATGGCTACACCTTC. This encodes CASSLADTRNYGYTF.

This clonotype was seen a few times. J is TRBJ1-2 and V is TRBV20-1; D perhaps matches TRBD1 (6 bases). CDR3 length: 17 amino acids. The germline V gene encodes CDR1 DFQATT and CDR2 SNEGSKA (reference sequence). V gave up 1 base and J gave up 2 bases, with 20 bases separating them. The CDR3 reads CSARGYRTRTDNYGYTF. CDR3 nucleotide sequence: TGCAGTGCTAGAGGATACCGAACCCGGACAGACAACTATGGCTACACCTTC.

This clonotype was seen only a few times. The V gene is TRBV27, the J gene TRBJ1-2; 11 bases are shared with TRBD1. Trimming removed 5 bases from V and 4 bases from J; junction bases left unmatched: 6. The germline gives CDR1 MNHEY, CDR2 SMNVEV (reference sequence). CDR3 length: 15 residues. Here the CDR3 DNA reads TGTGCCAGCAGTACACGGACAGGGGGCGGCTATGGCTACACCTTC. Its translation: CASSTRTGGGYGYTF.

This clonotype was counted only a few times. The J gene is TRBJ2-1, the V gene TRBV29-1; 9 nucleotides line up with TRBD1. CDR1 is SQVTM and CDR2 is ANQGSEA in the germline V gene. The ends lost 8 bases at V and 8 bases at J; junction bases unmatched: 7. This CDR3 spans 12 amino acids. DNA of the CDR3: TGCAGCACAGGGGGCGAGTTATATGAGCAGTTCTTC. Its protein product is CSTGGELYEQFF.

The chain joins TRBV20-1 to TRBJ2-5; D is perhaps TRBD2 (6 bases). The germline V and J ends were trimmed by 3 bases and 4 bases, with 9 bases remaining between them. The CDR3 runs 12 residues. Germline V lookup: CDR1 DFQATT, CDR2 SNEGSKA (reference sequence). As DNA, the CDR3 is TGCAGTGCTAGCGGGGGTGTAGAGACCCAGTACTTC. This gives the protein CSASGGVETQYF.

This clonotype was observed at least ten times. This rearrangement joins TRBV10-3 to TRBJ2-6; 9 nucleotides align to TRBD2. The CDR3 is 16 amino acids. Germline CDR1 reads ENHRY; CDR2 reads SYGVKD. V lost 0 bases to trimming and J lost 6 bases; unmatched junction nucleotides: 3. The CDR3 loop reads CAISESSGGVANVLTF. The CDR3 DNA reads TGTGCCATCAGTGAGTCTAGCGGGGGTGTGGCCAACGTCCTGACTTTC.

The CDR3 loop is CASSQDYRGENEQYF. In nucleotides, the CDR3 is TGTGCCAGCAGCCAAGATTACAGGGGTGAGAACGAGCAGTACTTC. The rearrangement links TRBV4-2 to TRBJ2-7; 7 nucleotides line up with TRBD1. V trimming: 0 bases; J trimming: 5 bases; junction bases outside the gene matches: 7. This CDR3 contains 15 residues. Germline CDR1 is LGHNA and CDR2 is YNFKEQ.

This clonotype came up a few times. One end of the junction fails to match germline, which may point to a read error. CDR3 protein: CASSNSGTSGGLYF. The CDR3 DNA reads TGTGCCAGCAGTAACTCCGGGACTAGCGGGGGTTTGTACTTC. The chain links TRBV6-5 to TRBJ2-7, with 14 bases matching TRBD2. Germline CDR1 MNHEY, CDR2 SVGAGI. There are 14 residues in the CDR3.

V is TRBV5-1 and J is TRBJ2-7; the D gene could be TRBD1 or TRBD2 (5 bases each). The V end lost 4 bases, the J end lost 3 bases, and 14 bases lay between the germline ends. This CDR3 region has 14 residues. Germline CDR1 SGHRS, CDR2 YFSETQ. The CDR3 spells CASSVPGPIYEQYF. CDR3 nucleotide sequence: TGCGCCAGCAGCGTCCCGGGACCTATCTACGAGCAGTACTTC.

This clonotype came up once. The V gene is TRBV5-4, the J gene TRBJ2-6, with 13 nucleotides matching TRBD2. J was trimmed by 1 base and V by 3 bases; bases with no gene match: 10. CDR1 SGHNT and CDR2 YYREEE come from the germline V gene (reference sequence). There are 20 residues in the CDR3. The CDR3, as DNA: TGTGCCAGCAGCTATCCGGGACTAGCGGGATATTTGTCTGGGGCCAACGTCCTGACTTTC. Protein product: CASSYPGLAGYLSGANVLTF.

The sample holds a few counts of this clonotype. The genes are TRBV6-2 or TRBV6-3 and TRBJ2-1; D gene ambiguous. The CDR3 covers 14 residues. With 5 bases removed from V and 0 bases from J, the gap between germline ends came to 8 bases. CDR1 and CDR2 from the germline V gene are MNHEY and SVGEGT. The CDR3 sequence is CASSTGFSYNEQFF. CDR3 DNA: TGTGCCAGCAGTACTGGGTTCTCCTACAATGAGCAGTTCTTC.

This clonotype has more than one count but fewer than ten. The V gene is TRBV27, the J gene TRBJ1-2, with a tentative D call TRBD1 (6 bases). V gave up 5 bases and J gave up 2 bases, with 12 bases separating them. In germline, CDR1 is MNHEY, CDR2 SMNVEV (reference sequence). This CDR3 is 14 amino acids long. The CDR3: CASSPLTGNYGYTF. The CDR3 nucleotides read TGTGCCAGCAGTCCCCTCACAGGGAACTATGGCTACACCTTC.

This clonotype was seen more than once but under ten times. This rearrangement joins TRBV12-3 or TRBV12-4 to TRBJ2-2, with D possibly matching TRBD2 (6 bases). Trimming shortened V by 6 bases and J by 6 bases, and 20 bases separated the two germline ends. CDR3 length equals 16 residues. CDR3 sequence: CASRPTGTEASGELFF. The CDR3 coding sequence is TGTGCCAGCAGGCCAACCGGGACTGAGGCGTCCGGGGAGCTGTTTTTT.

The sample holds a few counts of this clonotype. The genes are TRBV7-9 and TRBJ2-3, with 14 bases identical to TRBD2. Germline values: CDR1 SEHNR, CDR2 FQNEAQ (reference sequence). J gave up 4 bases and V 5 bases, and 5 bases lay outside the gene matches. The CDR3 is made up of 16 amino acids. Here the CDR3 DNA reads TGTGCCAGCAGCACGACTAGCGGGGGGGTCTCAGATACGCAGTATTTT. Translating gives CASSTTSGGVSDTQYF.

The chain recombines TRBV28 with TRBJ2-2; D possibly corresponds to TRBD2 (6 bases). In germline, CDR1 is MDHEN, CDR2 SYDVKM. Trimming took 4 bases from V and 2 from J, leaving 14 bases between them. The CDR3 length is 16 residues. As DNA, the CDR3 is TGTGCCAGCAGTTCGACCGGGACTTCAAACACCGGGGAGCTGTTTTTT. This encodes CASSSTGTSNTGELFF.

The table lists this clonotype with a few counts. The chain employs TRBV6-1 and TRBJ1-5; tentative D call: TRBD1 (5 bases). Germline V gene sequence: CDR1 MNHNS, CDR2 SASEGT. This CDR3 comprises 16 residues. V was trimmed by 6 bases and J by 5 bases, leaving 20 bases between them. In DNA form, the CDR3 reads TGTGCCAGCAGCCTTATTCCAGGGATTATGGATCAGCCCCAGCATTTT. This sequence encodes CASSLIPGIMDQPQHF.

This clonotype has more than one count but fewer than ten. The chain employs TRBV4-3 and TRBJ1-4, with D possibly TRBD1 on 6 matching bases. Germline V gene lookup returns CDR1 LGHNA and CDR2 YSLEER. The CDR3 spans 15 residues. V was shortened by 0 bases and J by 4 bases, with 9 bases between the two germline ends. This chain's CDR3 is CASSQEDSFNEKLFF. DNA of the CDR3: TGCGCCAGCAGCCAAGAGGACAGTTTTAATGAAAAACTGTTTTTT.

This clonotype has ten or more counts. CDR3 sequence reads: CASGLLDSGSNQPQHF. The CDR3 DNA sequence: TGTGCTAGTGGTTTGTTGGACAGTGGAAGCAATCAGCCCCAGCATTTT. The V and J genes are TRBV12-5 and TRBJ1-5; a possible D gene is TRBD1 (6 bases). There are 16 residues in the CDR3. The V and J ends lost 2 bases and 1 base respectively, with 12 bases between them. Germline V gene sequence: CDR1 LGHNT, CDR2 FRNRAP.

The chain employs TRBV5-1 and TRBJ1-2, with 7 bases matching TRBD1. The CDR3 consists of 13 residues. Germline lookup yields CDR1 SGHRS and CDR2 YFSETQ. After removal of 4 bases from V and 6 bases from J, the junction contained 6 bases not matched to a gene. The CDR3 sequence: CASSVQGFDGYTF. The CDR3 DNA sequence: TGCGCCAGCAGCGTACAGGGGTTTGATGGCTACACCTTC.

CDR3: CASSLRREEGEKLFF. The CDR3 DNA follows: TGTGCCAGCAGCTTGAGGCGTGAGGAAGGGGAAAAACTGTTTTTT. The chain recombines TRBV5-4 with TRBJ1-4; the D is unclear. Germline-derived CDR1 and CDR2 are SGHNT and YYREEE (reference sequence). The ends were cut back, 1 base at V and 8 bases at J, with 15 bases in the middle. This CDR3 comprises 15 residues.